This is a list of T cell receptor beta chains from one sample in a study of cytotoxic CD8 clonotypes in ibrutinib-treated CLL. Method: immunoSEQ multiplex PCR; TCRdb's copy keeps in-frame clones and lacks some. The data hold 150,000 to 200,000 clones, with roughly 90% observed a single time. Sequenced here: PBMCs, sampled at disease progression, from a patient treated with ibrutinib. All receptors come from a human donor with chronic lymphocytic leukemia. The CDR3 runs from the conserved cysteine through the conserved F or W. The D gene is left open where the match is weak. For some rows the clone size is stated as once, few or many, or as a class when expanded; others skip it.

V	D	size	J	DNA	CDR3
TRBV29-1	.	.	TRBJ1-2	TGCAGCGTTGAATGGGCGGCTAACTATGGCTACACCTTC	CSVEWAANYGYTF
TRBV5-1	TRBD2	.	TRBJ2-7	TGCGCCAGCAGGGCCGGGACTAGCGCCTACGAGCAGTACTTC	CASRAGTSAYEQYF
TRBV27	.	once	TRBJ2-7	TGTGCCAGCAGCACGCTTTGGGGGGCAGGGGTCTACGAGCAGTACTTC	CASSTLWGAGVYEQYF
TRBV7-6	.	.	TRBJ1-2	TGTGCCAGCAGCTTAGCCCAGGGTGACTATGGCTACACCTTC	CASSLAQGDYGYTF
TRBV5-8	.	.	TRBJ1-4	TGTGCCAGCAGCGAGAACGGCCCTGCGGGGGGGACGTGGGAAAAACTGTTTTTT	CASSENGPAGGTWEKLFF
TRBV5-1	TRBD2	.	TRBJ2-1	TGCGCCAGCAGCTTGTCGCCTAGCGGGATTATCTTC	CASSLSPSGIIF
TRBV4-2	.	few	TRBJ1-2	TGTGCCAGCAGCCAAGAAGGCTATAGCAGTACTAATGGCTACACCTTC	CASSQEGYSSTNGYTF
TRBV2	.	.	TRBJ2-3	TGTGCCAGCAGTGATTTCCAGGGAAAAAAGTATTTT	CASSDFQGKKYF
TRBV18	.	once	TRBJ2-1	TGTGCCAGCTCACCAGGTGGGGCCCCCAATGAGCAGTTCTTC	CASSPGGAPNEQFF
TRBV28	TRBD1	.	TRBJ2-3	TGTGCCACGGGCCGGGACAGGGGTAAGGATACGCAGTATTTT	CATGRDRGKDTQYF
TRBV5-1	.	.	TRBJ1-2	TGCGCCAGCAGTTCAGGGGCCTTGGGCTATGGCTACACCTTC	CASSSGALGYGYTF
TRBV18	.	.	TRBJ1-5	TGTGCCAGCTCACCACCGACAGAACGTAGCAATCAGCCCCAGCATTTT	CASSPPTERSNQPQHF
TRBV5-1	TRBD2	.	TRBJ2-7	TGCGCCAGCAGCTTGGAGGTAGGCGGGGGTGGTGGCTACGAGCAGTACTTC	CASSLEVGGGGGYEQYF
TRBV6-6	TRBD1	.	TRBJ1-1	TGTGCCAGCACTCAGGGACAGGGCACTGAAGCTTTCTTT	CASTQGQGTEAFF
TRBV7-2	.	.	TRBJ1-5	TGTGCCAGCAGCTTGGGCAAACATAGCAATCAGCCCCAGCATTTT	CASSLGKHSNQPQHF
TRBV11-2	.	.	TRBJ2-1	TGTGCCAGCAGCTTAAACCTGGGCATGACCGACAATGAGCAGTTCTTC	CASSLNLGMTDNEQFF
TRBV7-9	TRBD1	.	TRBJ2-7	TGTGCCAGCAGCTTTAATTGGGACAGCTCCTACGAGCAGTACTTC	CASSFNWDSSYEQYF
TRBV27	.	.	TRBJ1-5	TGTGCCAGCAGTCAAGACAGGTATAACAATCAGCCCCAGCATTTT	CASSQDRYNNQPQHF
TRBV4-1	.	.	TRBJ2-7	TGCGCCAGCAGCCCAGTACCGGGCAGTGAGATCTACGAGCAGTACTTC	CASSPVPGSEIYEQYF
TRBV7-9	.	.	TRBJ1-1	TGTGCCAGCAGCTCCTGGATGGGGGAATGGAACACTGAAGCTTTCTTT	CASSSWMGEWNTEAFF
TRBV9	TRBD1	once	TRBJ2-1	TGTGCCAGCAGCTCCTACAGGGGGAACTCCTACAATGAGCAGTTCTTC	CASSSYRGNSYNEQFF
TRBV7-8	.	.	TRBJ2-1	TGTGCCAGCAGCCTCAATTACAATGAGCAGTTCTTC	CASSLNYNEQFF
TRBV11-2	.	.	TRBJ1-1	TGTGCCAGCAGCTTAGGGTTGAACACTGAAGCTTTCTTT	CASSLGLNTEAFF
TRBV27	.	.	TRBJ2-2	TGTGCCAGCAGTTTATTCGGGGGAGGTGGGAACACCGGGGAGCTGTTTTTT	CASSLFGGGGNTGELFF
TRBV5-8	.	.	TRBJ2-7	TGTGCCAGCAGCTTAACATCCTATAAACGATCCTACGAGCAGTACTTC	CASSLTSYKRSYEQYF
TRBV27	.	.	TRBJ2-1	TGTGCCAGCAGTTTAATAACCGGGGAAGGCTACAATGAGCAGTTCTTC	CASSLITGEGYNEQFF
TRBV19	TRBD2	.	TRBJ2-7	TGTGCCAGTAGTATAGTCGCGGGGGACGCCAGCTACGAGCAGTACTTC	CASSIVAGDASYEQYF
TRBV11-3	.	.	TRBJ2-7	TGTGCCTCGGTAGGCGGTCTCTCCTACGAGCAGTACTTC	CASVGGLSYEQYF
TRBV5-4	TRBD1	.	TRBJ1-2	TGTGCCAGCAGTCCAGGACAGGGGGCTAGGTATGGCTACACCTTC	CASSPGQGARYGYTF
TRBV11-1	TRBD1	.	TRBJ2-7	TGTGCCAGCAGCCGGGACAGGGAGGGCGAGCAGTACTTC	CASSRDREGEQYF
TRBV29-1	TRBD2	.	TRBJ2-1	TGCAGCGTGGGGACTAGCAGTGACAATGAGCAGTTCTTC	CSVGTSSDNEQFF
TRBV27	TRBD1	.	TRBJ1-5	TGTGCCAGCAGTGCTTTGACAGGGGGGTTACAGCCCCAGCATTTT	CASSALTGGLQPQHF
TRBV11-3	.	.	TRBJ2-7	TGTGCCAGCAGCACCATGACAGATTACGAGCAGTACTTC	CASSTMTDYEQYF
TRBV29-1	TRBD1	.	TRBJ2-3	TGCAGCGTCCAAAGACAGGGGGCCGAAACGCAGTATTTT	CSVQRQGAETQYF